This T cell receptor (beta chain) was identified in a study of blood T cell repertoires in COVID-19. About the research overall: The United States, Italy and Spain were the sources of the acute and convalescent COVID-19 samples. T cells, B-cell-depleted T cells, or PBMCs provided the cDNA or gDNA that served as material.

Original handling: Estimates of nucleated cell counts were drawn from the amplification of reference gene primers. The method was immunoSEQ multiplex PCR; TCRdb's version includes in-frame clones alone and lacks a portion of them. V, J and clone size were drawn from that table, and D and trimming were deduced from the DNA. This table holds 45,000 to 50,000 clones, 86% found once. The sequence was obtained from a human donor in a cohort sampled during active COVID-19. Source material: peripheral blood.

The CDR3 coding sequence is TGTGCCAGCAGCCAAGGAAGGGACATCAACTCCGGAAGGGAGACCCAGTACTTC. This sequence encodes CASSQGRDINSGRETQYF. The chain couples TRBV4-2 to TRBJ2-5, with D perhaps TRBD1 (6 bases). V lost 1 base and J 5 bases, leaving 23 bases between the germline ends. The germline CDR1 and CDR2 sequences are LGHNA and YNFKEQ. The CDR3 contains 18 residues.